These 21 T cell receptor beta chains were sequenced from one sample in a study of blood T cell repertoires in COVID-19. The table came from immunoSEQ multiplex PCR; TCRdb's copy has only in-frame clones and leaves some out. The profile shows 150,000 to 200,000 clones, roughly 80% of them singletons. The sample comprised peripheral blood. The source of these receptors is a woman of 80 years or more with acute or convalescent COVID-19.

The chain combines TRBV4-2 with TRBJ2-1; 8 bases align to TRBD2. The CDR3 sequence is 19 residues long. Germline CDR1 and CDR2: LGHNA and YNFKEQ. V shed 0 bases, J shed 9 bases, and the junction held 19 bases outside the gene matches. In nucleotides, the CDR3 is TGTGCCAGCAGCCAAGATTTCGCGGGAGGAGCGGGGGAGGTTGGTGAGCAGTTCTTC. Protein: CASSQDFAGGAGEVGEQFF.

Of note for this clone: The same CDR3 arises from other DNA sequences in this sample as well. The chain joins TRBV20-1 to TRBJ2-3; 7 nucleotides match TRBD1. Germline values: CDR1 DFQATT, CDR2 SNEGSKA (reference sequence). V shed 3 bases and J 0 bases; nucleotides not matched to a gene: 6. The CDR3 extends over 15 amino acids. In DNA, the CDR3 is TGCAGTGCTAGTTCCGGGACAGCTAGCACAGATACGCAGTATTTT. It translates to CSASSGTASTDTQYF.

The chain links TRBV7-9 to TRBJ1-4, with TRBD1 matching 7 bases. V shed 7 bases, J shed 7 bases, and the junction held 6 bases outside the gene matches. Germline V gene sequence: CDR1 SEHNR, CDR2 FQNEAQ (reference sequence). The CDR3 is 13 amino acids. The CDR3 reads CASNGQEGEKLFF. DNA for the CDR3: TGTGCCAGCAACGGACAGGAAGGTGAAAAACTGTTTTTT.

The V call is TRBV19, the J call TRBJ2-7, with TRBD2 matching 12 bases. Losses at the gene ends were 1 base for V and 0 bases for J; bases not matched to a gene: 7. The CDR3 has 18 residues. Germline-derived CDR1 and CDR2 are LNHDA and SQIVND (reference sequence). In nucleotides, the CDR3 is TGTGCCAGTAGTATAGGCGCCAGACTAGCGGGGGCCTCCTACGAGCAGTACTTC. Amino acid sequence: CASSIGARLAGASYEQYF.

The gene calls are TRBV19 and TRBJ2-1; TRBD2 matches at 11 bases. CDR1 and CDR2 from the germline V gene are LNHDA and SQIVND (reference sequence). Germline trimming cut 6 bases from V and 4 bases from J; bases unmatched to any gene: 11. CDR3 size: 17 residues. The CDR3 bases are TGTGCCAGTAGACCACCAGTCGGACTAGCGGGTTACAATGAGCAGTTCTTC. Translation gives CASRPPVGLAGYNEQFF. Variable domain in full (rest from reference TRBV19 and TRBJ2-1): DGGITQSPKYLFRKEGQNVTLSCEQNLNHDAMYWYRQDPGQGLRLIYYSQIVNDFQKGDIAEGYSVSREKKESFPLTVTSAQKNPTAFYLCASRPPVGLAGYNEQFFGPGTRLTVL.

The chain is built from TRBV5-4 and TRBJ2-7; 10 nucleotides line up with TRBD2. This CDR3 region has 15 residues. V shed 3 bases, J shed 3 bases, and the junction held 6 bases outside the gene matches. The germline V gene has CDR1 SGHNT and CDR2 YYREEE (reference sequence). CDR3 nucleotide sequence: TGTGCCAGCAGCTCGAAATTAGCGGGAGGCTACGAGCAGTACTTC. It codes for CASSSKLAGGYEQYF.

The chain uses TRBV7-6 and TRBJ2-5; 8 nucleotides agree with TRBD2. The V segment lost 5 bases and the J segment 5 bases; nucleotides outside the gene matches: 13. Germline lookup yields CDR1 SGHVS and CDR2 FNYEAQ. This CDR3 has 16 residues. CDR3 nucleotide sequence: TGTGCCAGCAGCCCCCGGGTAGCGGGGATCGGGGAGACCCAGTACTTC. Amino acid sequence: CASSPRVAGIGETQYF.

This clone was recorded once. The rearrangement uses TRBV19 and TRBJ1-5; 8 bases line up with TRBD1. CDR3 length equals 16 residues. Germline-derived CDR1 and CDR2 are LNHDA and SQIVND (reference sequence). J was trimmed by 2 bases and V by 3 bases; bases with no gene match: 6. CDR3 DNA: TGTGCCAGTAGTATTGGGGGACAGGCCCGCAATCAGCCCCAGCATTTT. This codes for CASSIGGQARNQPQHF.

The DNA for the CDR3 is TGCGCCAGCAGCATTGGACAGGGGAGTTTACGGGCTTTCTTT. The encoded protein is CASSIGQGSLRAFF. The chain recombines TRBV5-1 with TRBJ1-1; 9 bases align to TRBD1. There are 14 residues in the CDR3. Germline V gene sequence: CDR1 SGHRS, CDR2 YFSETQ. Trimming cost V 4 bases and J 11 bases; bases outside gene matches: 12. The full variable domain, its missing parts supplied by reference TRBV5-1 and TRBJ1-1, is KAGVTQTPRYLIKTRGQQVTLSCSPISGHRSVSWYQQTPGQGLQFLFEYFSETQRNKGNFPGRFSGRQFSNSRSEMNVSTLELGDSALYLCASSIGQGSLRAFFGQGTRLTVV.

This clone was counted a single time. This rearrangement joins TRBV3-1 (or the pseudogene TRBV3-2) to TRBJ2-7; the match to TRBD1 covers 10 bases. This CDR3 is 18 amino acids long. From germline, CDR1 is LGHDT and CDR2 YNNKEL (reference sequence). The trim removed 7 bases at V and 0 bases at J, leaving 15 bases unmatched. The CDR3 here is CASTPIYPWDRGSYEQYF. The CDR3 nucleotides are TGTGCCAGCACTCCGATATACCCGTGGGACAGGGGCTCCTACGAGCAGTACTTC.

This clone occurred a few times. The chain carries TRBV15 and TRBJ1-1, with D maybe TRBD1 (6 bases). CDR1 is LNHNV, CDR2 YYDKDF, per germline (reference sequence). The CDR3 covers 16 residues. The germline V and J ends were trimmed by 0 bases and 0 bases, with 11 bases remaining between them. The CDR3 here is CATSRDSTGLNTEAFF. CDR3 sequence (DNA): TGTGCCACCAGCAGAGATTCAACAGGGCTGAACACTGAAGCTTTCTTT. Full variable domain (missing parts from reference TRBV15 and TRBJ1-1): DAMVIQNPRYQVTQFGKPVTLSCSQTLNHNVMYWYQQKSSQAPKLLFHYYDKDFNNEADTPDNFQSRRPNTSFCFLDIRSPGLGDTAMYLCATSRDSTGLNTEAFFGQGTRLTVV.

The chain joins TRBV7-4 to TRBJ2-7, with 7 bases aligning to TRBD1. The V gene end was trimmed by 5 bases and the J gene end by 7 bases; junction bases not matched to a gene: 11. The CDR3 has 14 amino acids. Germline V CDR1 and CDR2: SGHVT, SQSDAQ. DNA for the CDR3: TGTGCCAGCAGCCCCGGAACAGGGGTAAGTGAGCAGTACTTC. As protein: CASSPGTGVSEQYF.

The sample holds a few counts of this clone. This chain uses TRBV25-1 with TRBJ2-3; tentatively, D is TRBD1 (6 bases). V was shortened by 3 bases and J by 8 bases, with 24 bases between the two germline ends. Germline V gene lookup returns CDR1 MGHDK and CDR2 SYGVNS. The CDR3 spans 17 residues. CDR3 amino acids: CASSDTRQSRRGGTQYF. As DNA, the CDR3 is TGTGCCAGCAGTGACACCAGACAGTCCCGCAGGGGTGGTACGCAGTATTTT.

This clone was detected only once. This sequence joins TRBV2 and TRBJ1-5; 10 nucleotides align to TRBD1. Germline V lookup: CDR1 SNHLY, CDR2 FYNNEI. There are 13 residues in the CDR3. J gave up 4 bases and V 7 bases, and 1 base lay outside the gene matches. CDR3 coding DNA: TGTGCCAGCAAGGGACAGGGGAATCAGCCCCAGCATTTT. It codes for CASKGQGNQPQHF.

The chain employs TRBV7-3 and TRBJ2-3, with D possibly matching TRBD2 (5 bases). This CDR3 region has 15 residues. The V end lost 2 bases, the J end lost 1 base, and 10 bases lay between the germline ends. Germline V gene data show CDR1 as SGHTA and CDR2 as FQGTGA. The CDR3 here is CASSLSAGRTDTQYF. The CDR3 nucleotides are TGTGCCAGCAGCTTATCGGCGGGCCGCACAGATACGCAGTATTTT.

The V and J genes are TRBV19 and TRBJ2-1, with TRBD2 matching over 7 bases. In germline, CDR1 is LNHDA, CDR2 SQIVND (reference sequence). V gave up 6 bases and J gave up 9 bases; unmatched junction bases: 20. This CDR3 has 17 residues. DNA of the CDR3: TGTGCCAGTAGCCTCAAGCTAGCGGCCCTTGGAGCTGGTGAGCAGTTCTTC. It encodes CASSLKLAALGAGEQFF. Full variable domain (remainder filled in from reference TRBV19 and TRBJ2-1): DGGITQSPKYLFRKEGQNVTLSCEQNLNHDAMYWYRQDPGQGLRLIYYSQIVNDFQKGDIAEGYSVSREKKESFPLTVTSAQKNPTAFYLCASSLKLAALGAGEQFFGPGTRLTVL.

The chain recombines TRBV3-1 (or the pseudogene TRBV3-2) with TRBJ2-5; no definite D call. Germline lookup yields CDR1 LGHDT and CDR2 YNNKEL (reference sequence). The CDR3 sequence is 13 residues long. The V end lost 4 bases, the J end lost 5 bases, and 11 bases lay between the germline ends. In DNA, the CDR3 is TGTGCCAGCAGCCTGCCCCAGTGGGAGACCCAGTACTTC. Translated: CASSLPQWETQYF.

DNA of the CDR3: TGTGCCAGCTCACGTAACAGGTTGCGCCTGAACACTGAAGCTTTCTTT. It encodes CASSRNRLRLNTEAFF. The rearrangement joins TRBV18 to TRBJ1-1; D is possibly TRBD1 (5 bases). Germline assignment: CDR1 KGHSH and CDR2 LQKENI. The CDR3 is 16 residues long. V was shortened by 4 bases and J by 0 bases, with 15 bases between the two germline ends.

The V call is TRBV7-9, the J call TRBJ2-7; D unclear. Trimming removed 3 bases at V and 3 bases at J, with 6 bases between. The CDR3 length is 12 residues. The V gene's germline CDR1 is SEHNR and CDR2 FQNEAQ (reference sequence). CDR3 sequence (DNA): TGTGCCAGCAGCTTCTCAGGCTACGAGCAGTACTTC. This sequence encodes CASSFSGYEQYF.

This rearrangement joins TRBV6-2 or TRBV6-3 to TRBJ2-1; 8 positions agree with TRBD2. CDR1 and CDR2 from the germline V gene are MNHEY and SVGEGT. The junction had 6 bases not matched to a gene; V was cut back by 2 bases and J by 6 bases. The CDR3 length is 15 residues. DNA for the CDR3: TGTGCCAGCAGTTACCGGGGACTAGGGGTCAATGAGCAGTTCTTC. Protein sequence: CASSYRGLGVNEQFF.

This chain joins TRBV6-2 or TRBV6-3 and TRBJ1-1; D is unclear. This CDR3 has 15 amino acids. Trimming stripped 6 bases from V and 1 base from J, with 15 bases between. The germline CDR1 and CDR2 sequences are MNHEY and SVGEGT. Here the CDR3 DNA reads TGTGCCAGCAGCCACGGTCTCCCACGGAACACTGAAGCTTTCTTT. It is translated as CASSHGLPRNTEAFF.